These 25 T cell receptor beta chains share one sample of origin, sequenced in a study of control samples from healthy donors and cancer patients. The method was immunoSEQ multiplex PCR; TCRdb's version includes in-frame clones alone and lacks a portion of them. The table shows 150,000 to 200,000 clones, with 70% to 90% occurring only once. The sequenced sample was blood. These TCRs come from a man younger than 40 in good health.

The chain recombines TRBV27 with TRBJ2-7; 7 nucleotides agree with TRBD1. Per germline, CDR1 MNHEY and CDR2 SMNVEV (reference sequence). Losses at the gene ends were 4 bases for V and 0 bases for J; bases not matched to a gene: 6. The CDR3 sequence is 15 residues long. The DNA for the CDR3 is TGTGCCAGCAGTTCAGGACAGGTTCTCTCCTACGAGCAGTACTTC. Amino acids: CASSSGQVLSYEQYF.

The V and J genes are TRBV7-6 and TRBJ2-1; 7 bases fit TRBD1. Germline V CDR1 and CDR2: SGHVS, FNYEAQ. The CDR3 contains 16 residues. Unmatched junction bases numbered 11, after V lost 5 bases and J lost 4 bases. CDR3 amino acids: CASSQGKGALYNEQFF. CDR3 nucleotides: TGTGCCAGCAGCCAGGGAAAGGGGGCGCTTTACAATGAGCAGTTCTTC.

The chain recombines TRBV3-1 (or the pseudogene TRBV3-2) with TRBJ2-5, with D possibly being TRBD1 (5 bases). CDR1 is LGHDT and CDR2 is YNNKEL in the germline V gene (reference sequence). Trimming removed 6 bases at V and 4 bases at J, with 9 bases between. The CDR3 spans 12 residues. CDR3 bases: TGTGCCAGCAGGTTTCAGGGAGAGACCCAGTACTTC. Amino acid sequence: CASRFQGETQYF.

This CDR3 reads CASSQFSNYGYTF. DNA for the CDR3: TGCGCCAGCAGCCAATTCAGTAACTATGGCTACACCTTC. The chain employs TRBV4-1 and TRBJ1-2; D unresolved. The CDR3 has 13 amino acids. Trimming removed 2 bases from V and 1 base from J, with 5 bases in between. Germline V gene data show CDR1 as MGHRA and CDR2 as YSYEKL.

V gene TRBV10-3 combines with J gene TRBJ2-3; 11 bases fit TRBD2. This CDR3 has 14 residues. V was clipped by 6 bases and J by 6 bases; unmatched bases: 5. CDR1 and CDR2 (germline): ENHRY, SYGVKD. The CDR3 reads CAIRLAGEADTQYF. CDR3 in DNA: TGTGCCATCAGACTAGCGGGGGAAGCTGATACGCAGTATTTT.

The chain is built from TRBV2 and TRBJ2-1; D not certain. The CDR3 is 11 residues long. The germline V gene encodes CDR1 SNHLY and CDR2 FYNNEI. Between the trimmed V and J ends, which lost 6 bases and 5 bases, there was a span of 5 bases. CDR3 sequence (DNA): TGTGCCAGCAGGCCAAACAATGAGCAGTTCTTC. This translates into CASRPNNEQFF.

The chain links TRBV5-1 to TRBJ2-1; D is undetermined. This CDR3 has 11 residues. Trimming left V 0 bases short and J 9 bases short, with 4 bases between. Germline V gene data show CDR1 as SGHRS and CDR2 as YFSETQ. The CDR3 DNA reads TGCGCCAGCAGCTTGGAGGTTGAGCAGTTCTTC. It encodes CASSLEVEQFF.

The chain is built from TRBV12-3 or TRBV12-4 and TRBJ1-5; the D is unclear. CDR3 length: 13 amino acids. V was trimmed by 7 bases and J by 4 bases, leaving 11 bases between them. The CDR3 spells CASTSQANQPQHF. The CDR3 bases are TGTGCCAGCACCTCCCAGGCAAATCAGCCCCAGCATTTT.

This clone has only a few counts. The rearrangement joins TRBV4-1 to TRBJ1-2; 7 bases agree with TRBD1. The V gene end was trimmed by 0 bases and the J gene end by 3 bases; junction bases not matched to a gene: 4. The germline CDR1 and CDR2 sequences are MGHRA and YSYEKL. The CDR3 runs 15 residues. The CDR3, as DNA: TGCGCCAGCAGCCAAGATCTAGGGGGCTACTATGGCTACACCTTC. Residues: CASSQDLGGYYGYTF.

The chain recombines TRBV6-5 with TRBJ1-5, with 8 nucleotides matching TRBD1. CDR1 and CDR2 from the germline V gene are MNHEY and SVGAGI. Germline trimming cut 6 bases from V and 5 bases from J; bases unmatched to any gene: 3. This CDR3 has 13 residues. The CDR3 sequence is CASRDRGYQPQHF. CDR3 coding DNA: TGTGCCAGCAGAGACAGGGGATATCAGCCCCAGCATTTT.

This chain uses TRBV5-1 with TRBJ2-4; TRBD2 aligns across 7 bases. The germline CDR1 and CDR2 sequences are SGHRS and YFSETQ. This CDR3 is built from 16 residues. V trimming: 5 bases; J trimming: 7 bases; junction bases outside the gene matches: 15. The CDR3 loop is CASRTGPTGDYNIQYF. CDR3 nucleotide sequence: TGCGCCAGCAGAACAGGCCCGACCGGGGACTACAACATTCAGTACTTC.

Remarks on this clone: Within the sample, other DNA sequences also encode this same CDR3. The chain combines TRBV10-3 with TRBJ2-2, with D possibly TRBD1 on 6 matching bases. V was trimmed by 8 bases and J by 5 bases, leaving 15 bases between them. The germline V gene encodes CDR1 ENHRY and CDR2 SYGVKD. This CDR3 is 14 amino acids long. The CDR3 DNA follows: TGTGCCATCGGTGGCAGGGGTTGGACCGGGGAGCTGTTTTTT. Residues: CAIGGRGWTGELFF.

The genes are TRBV6-5 and TRBJ1-3; tentative D call: TRBD1 (5 bases). The germline V gene encodes CDR1 MNHEY and CDR2 SVGAGI. The CDR3 is 16 amino acids. Trimming removed 2 bases at V and 4 bases at J, with 15 bases between. For the CDR3, the DNA is TGTGCCAGCAGTTACGGGATAGGAGGGACCGGAAACACCATATATTTT. This encodes CASSYGIGGTGNTIYF.

This chain uses TRBV5-1 with TRBJ2-5; 7 nucleotides align to TRBD1. The ends lost 4 bases at V and 2 bases at J; junction bases unmatched: 5. Germline lookup yields CDR1 SGHRS and CDR2 YFSETQ. The CDR3 is 14 amino acids. The CDR3 loop is CASSAGTVQETQYF. The CDR3 DNA is TGCGCCAGCAGCGCCGGGACAGTACAAGAGACCCAGTACTTC.

This sequence joins TRBV7-2 and TRBJ2-5, with a weak D call TRBD2 (5 bases). CDR1 and CDR2 from the germline V gene are SGHTA and FQGNSA. The V end lost 5 bases, the J end lost 0 bases, and 10 bases lay between the germline ends. This CDR3 contains 14 residues. This chain's CDR3 is CASSPGEYQETQYF. The DNA for the CDR3 is TGTGCCAGCAGCCCTGGGGAGTACCAAGAGACCCAGTACTTC.

The rearrangement joins TRBV28 to TRBJ1-1; a weak D match, TRBD1 (5 bases). V was pared by 4 bases and J by 6 bases, with 21 bases between. The germline V gene has CDR1 MDHEN and CDR2 SYDVKM. CDR3 size: 16 residues. CDR3 protein: CASSSTGTPKGSEAFF. In DNA form, the CDR3 reads TGTGCCAGCAGTTCGACCGGGACTCCTAAGGGGTCTGAAGCTTTCTTT.

The rearrangement links TRBV27 to TRBJ1-1; tentatively, D is TRBD1 (5 bases). The CDR3 contains 16 residues. The germline gives CDR1 MNHEY, CDR2 SMNVEV (reference sequence). V dropped 2 bases and J dropped 5 bases, with 18 bases sitting between them. The CDR3 DNA follows: TGTGCCAGCAGTTTACTCCCGGGCCCGGGGGGGACTGAAGCTTTCTTT. Translation: CASSLLPGPGGTEAFF.

The J gene is TRBJ1-4, the V gene TRBV5-4; 9 bases match TRBD1. Losses at the gene ends were 7 bases for V and 11 bases for J; bases not matched to a gene: 18. The CDR3 has 16 amino acids. CDR1 and CDR2 (germline): SGHNT, YYREEE (reference sequence). CDR3 coding DNA: TGTGCCAGCGCCCCGGACAGGGGCGGTACTGGATCTAAACTGTTTTTT. Its protein is CASAPDRGGTGSKLFF.

The V gene is TRBV19, the J gene TRBJ2-2, with 8 bases fitting TRBD2. The CDR3 is made up of 16 amino acids. CDR1 and CDR2 (germline): LNHDA, SQIVND (reference sequence). The J segment lost 3 bases and the V segment lost 6 bases, leaving 9 bases of the junction unmatched. CDR3 nucleotides: TGTGCCAGTAGGAGGTTTGCGGGGGGTTACACCGGGGAGCTGTTTTTT. It encodes CASRRFAGGYTGELFF.

The V and J genes are TRBV28 and TRBJ1-1; D gene uncertain. CDR1 and CDR2 from the germline V gene are MDHEN and SYDVKM. The CDR3 runs 12 residues. The ends were cut back, 3 bases at V and 1 base at J, with 3 bases in the middle. This CDR3 reads CASSFQNTEAFF. As DNA, the CDR3 is TGTGCCAGCAGTTTCCAGAACACTGAAGCTTTCTTT.

This sequence joins TRBV2 and TRBJ2-3; D is undetermined. The V gene's germline CDR1 is SNHLY and CDR2 FYNNEI. V was trimmed by 6 bases and J by 3 bases, leaving 7 bases between them. This CDR3 has 12 residues. CDR3 amino acids: CASRSDTDTQYF. In DNA, the CDR3 is TGTGCCAGCAGGTCAGATACAGATACGCAGTATTTT.

V and J are TRBV2 and TRBJ2-3; TRBD2 matches at 11 bases. Germline CDR1 reads SNHLY; CDR2 reads FYNNEI. After removal of 6 bases from V and 4 bases from J, the junction contained 12 bases not matched to a gene. The CDR3 is 17 amino acids. CDR3 sequence: CASRVSISGRDPDTQYF. The CDR3 DNA reads TGTGCCAGCAGAGTGTCTATTAGCGGGAGGGACCCAGATACGCAGTATTTT.

The chain couples TRBV9 to TRBJ2-7; TRBD1 aligns across 7 bases. There are 16 residues in the CDR3. The germline V gene has CDR1 SGDLS and CDR2 YYNGEE. V lost 3 bases to trimming and J lost 0 bases; unmatched junction nucleotides: 9. CDR3 residues: CASSDARDSPSYEQYF. CDR3 bases: TGTGCCAGCAGCGACGCCAGGGACAGCCCCTCCTACGAGCAGTACTTC.

V is TRBV5-4 and J is TRBJ2-4, with a possible D match to TRBD1 (6 bases). This CDR3 is 16 amino acids long. Germline V gene lookup returns CDR1 SGHNT and CDR2 YYREEE (reference sequence). The germline V and J ends were trimmed by 2 bases and 7 bases, with 19 bases remaining between them. For the CDR3, the DNA is TGTGCCAGCAGCTTCGTACAGGGTGGAAATTCGAACATTCAGTACTTC. Translated: CASSFVQGGNSNIQYF.

The chain couples TRBV7-2 to TRBJ1-2; no reliable D call. The CDR3 is made up of 14 amino acids. Germline V gene data show CDR1 as SGHTA and CDR2 as FQGNSA. V shed 2 bases and J shed 8 bases, with 15 bases lying between them. CDR3 nucleotides: TGTGCCAGCAGCTTAAGGTCACATCCGGAGGGCTACACCTTC. Amino acids: CASSLRSHPEGYTF.